The 8 T cell receptor beta chains listed next were all sequenced from one sample in a study of post-analysis software for immune sequencing data (dated by TCRdb to 2014 to 2015). Beyond this particular receptor, the publication reports: Roughly 5 TRBV segments, including TRBV5-6, TRBV5-1 and TRBV20-1, were significantly more frequent in patients than controls.

Libraries came from PCR. For sequencing, an Illumina HiSeq 2500 was employed. Unique molecular identifiers were incorporated into TCR beta cDNA libraries to reduce PCR and sequencing biases. TCRdb handled the public reads itself, with Q25 trimming in fastp and clone calling in MiXCR, and kept productive beta chains. Identical CDR3 proteins give one entry, which carries the most common genes and DNA. This sample has under 650,000 distinct CDR3 sequences in its table, and 40% to 50% of those were observed once. In total, the top ten clones hold around 1.7% of the sample. No antigen is known for these receptors. Sequencing input: blood. These TCRs come from a girl aged 5-17 years with multiple sclerosis.

Concerning this clonotype: A much larger clone differs from this one at a single base, so this may be a read error. The chain has TRBV7-2 and TRBJ2-1; unclear D gene. The germline gives CDR1 SGHTA, CDR2 FQGNSA. The CDR3 sequence is 10 residues long. The CDR3 region is CAGSNNEQFF. The CDR3 bases are TGTGCCGGCAGTAACAATGAGCAGTTCTTC.

The V call is TRBV6-6, the J call TRBJ1-2, with 7 bases identical to TRBD1. The CDR3 has 11 residues. J was trimmed by 3 bases and V by 10 bases; bases with no gene match: 2. CDR1 is MNHNY, CDR2 SVGAGI, per germline (reference sequence). The CDR3 sequence is CATGTDYGYTF. The CDR3 DNA sequence: TGTGCCACAGGGACAGACTATGGCTACACCTTC.

The V and J genes are TRBV10-3 and TRBJ2-7; 9 nucleotides line up with TRBD1. The CDR3 runs 14 residues. V shed 4 bases and J 0 bases; nucleotides not matched to a gene: 1. CDR1 is ENHRY and CDR2 is SYGVKD in the germline V gene. CDR3 sequence reads: CAISGQGVSYEQYF. CDR3 DNA: TGTGCCATCAGTGGACAGGGGGTCTCCTACGAGCAGTACTTC.

The genes are TRBV4-3 and TRBJ2-5; 8 nucleotides align to TRBD1. Germline assignment: CDR1 LGHNA and CDR2 YSLEER. This CDR3 comprises 15 residues. With 4 bases clipped from V and 5 bases from J, the junction kept 9 bases outside the gene matches. As DNA, the CDR3 is TGCGCCAGCAGCCCCGGACAGGGAAGGGATGAGACCCAGTACTTC. Protein product: CASSPGQGRDETQYF.

This chain connects TRBV3-1 to TRBJ2-1, with 8 bases that match TRBD2. The CDR3 spans 15 residues. V lost 4 bases to trimming and J lost 6 bases; unmatched junction nucleotides: 8. CDR1 is LGHDT, CDR2 YNNKEL, per germline (reference sequence). This CDR3 is CASSPYSGSSNEQFF. The DNA for the CDR3 is TGTGCCAGCAGCCCCTACAGCGGGAGCTCCAATGAGCAGTTCTTC.

V is TRBV5-1 and J is TRBJ2-1, with TRBD2 matching 7 bases. The V gene end was trimmed by 4 bases and the J gene end by 2 bases; junction bases not matched to a gene: 6. This CDR3 is built from 15 residues. The germline CDR1 and CDR2 sequences are SGHRS and YFSETQ. The chain's CDR3 is CASSPGTTTYNEQFF. CDR3 bases: TGCGCCAGCAGCCCCGGGACTACCACCTACAATGAGCAGTTCTTC.

The chain has TRBV5-1 and TRBJ2-7; no definite D call. The CDR3 runs 14 residues. With 3 bases removed from V and 0 bases from J, the gap between germline ends came to 10 bases. Germline CDR1 SGHRS, CDR2 YFSETQ. CDR3 region: CASSSRAPSYEQYF. The CDR3 coding sequence is TGCGCCAGCAGCTCACGGGCTCCCTCCTACGAGCAGTACTTC. Full variable domain (outside the CDR3, taken from reference TRBV5-1 and TRBJ2-7): KAGVTQTPRYLIKTRGQQVTLSCSPISGHRSVSWYQQTPGQGLQFLFEYFSETQRNKGNFPGRFSGRQFSNSRSEMNVSTLELGDSALYLCASSSRAPSYEQYFGPGTRLTVT.

This clonotype was detected only a few times. J is TRBJ1-2 and V is TRBV6-1; TRBD1 matches at 8 bases. V trimming: 6 bases; J trimming: 4 bases; junction bases outside the gene matches: 4. The germline V gene encodes CDR1 MNHNS and CDR2 SASEGT. This CDR3 region has 13 residues. CDR3 coding DNA: TGTGCCAGCAGGACGACAGGGGCCTATGGCTACACCTTC. Translating it yields CASRTTGAYGYTF.